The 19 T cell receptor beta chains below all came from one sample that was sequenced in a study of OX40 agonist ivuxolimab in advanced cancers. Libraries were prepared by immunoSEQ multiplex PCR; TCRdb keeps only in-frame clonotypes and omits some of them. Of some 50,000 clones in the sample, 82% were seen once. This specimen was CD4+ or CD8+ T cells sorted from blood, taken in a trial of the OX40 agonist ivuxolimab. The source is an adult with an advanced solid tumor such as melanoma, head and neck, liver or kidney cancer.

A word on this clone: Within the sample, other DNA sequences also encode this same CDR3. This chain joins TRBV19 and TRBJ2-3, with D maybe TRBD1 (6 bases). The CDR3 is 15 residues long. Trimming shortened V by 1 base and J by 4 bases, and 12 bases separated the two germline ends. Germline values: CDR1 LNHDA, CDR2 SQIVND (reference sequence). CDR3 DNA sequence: TGTGCCAGTAGTATAGCAGGGGCCGGGGCAGATACGCAGTATTTT. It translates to CASSIAGAGADTQYF. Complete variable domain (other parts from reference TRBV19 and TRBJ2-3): DGGITQSPKYLFRKEGQNVTLSCEQNLNHDAMYWYRQDPGQGLRLIYYSQIVNDFQKGDIAEGYSVSREKKESFPLTVTSAQKNPTAFYLCASSIAGAGADTQYFGPGTRLTVL.

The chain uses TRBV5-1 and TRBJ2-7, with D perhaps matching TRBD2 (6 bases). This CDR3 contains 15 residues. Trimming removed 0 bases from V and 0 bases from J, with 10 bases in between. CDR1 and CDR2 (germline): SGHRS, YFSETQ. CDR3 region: CASSLGREPSYEQYF. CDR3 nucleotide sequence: TGCGCCAGCAGCTTGGGCCGGGAGCCCTCCTACGAGCAGTACTTC.

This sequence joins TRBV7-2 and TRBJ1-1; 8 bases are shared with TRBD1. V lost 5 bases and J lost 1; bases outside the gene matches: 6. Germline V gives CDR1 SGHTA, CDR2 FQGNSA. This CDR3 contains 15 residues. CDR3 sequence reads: CASSKGQAQNTEAFF. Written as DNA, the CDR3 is TGTGCCAGCAGCAAGGGACAGGCCCAGAACACTGAAGCTTTCTTT.

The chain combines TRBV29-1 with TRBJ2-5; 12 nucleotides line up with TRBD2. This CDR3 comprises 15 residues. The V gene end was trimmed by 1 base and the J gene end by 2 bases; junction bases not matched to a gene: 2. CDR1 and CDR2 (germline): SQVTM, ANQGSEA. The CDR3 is CSVEGLAGAQETQYF. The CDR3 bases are TGCAGCGTTGAAGGACTAGCGGGGGCTCAAGAGACCCAGTACTTC.

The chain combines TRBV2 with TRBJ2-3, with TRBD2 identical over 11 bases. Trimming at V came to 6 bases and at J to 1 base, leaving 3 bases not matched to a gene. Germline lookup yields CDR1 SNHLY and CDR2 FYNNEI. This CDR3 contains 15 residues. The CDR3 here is CASSWGLAGTDTQYF. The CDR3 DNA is TGTGCCAGCAGCTGGGGACTAGCGGGCACAGATACGCAGTATTTT.

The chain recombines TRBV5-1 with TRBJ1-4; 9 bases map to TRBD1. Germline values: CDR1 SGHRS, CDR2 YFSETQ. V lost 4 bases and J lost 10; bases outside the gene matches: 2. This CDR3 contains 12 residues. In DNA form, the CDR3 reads TGCGCCAGCAGCGCGGACAGGGGAAAACTGTTTTTT. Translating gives CASSADRGKLFF.

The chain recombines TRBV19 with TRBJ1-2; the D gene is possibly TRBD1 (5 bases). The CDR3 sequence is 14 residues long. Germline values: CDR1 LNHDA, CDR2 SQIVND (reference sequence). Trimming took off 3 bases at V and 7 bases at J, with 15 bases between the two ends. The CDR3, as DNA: TGTGCCAGTAGTATTGGGGCCTTAGGGGCTGGCTACACCTTC. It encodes CASSIGALGAGYTF.

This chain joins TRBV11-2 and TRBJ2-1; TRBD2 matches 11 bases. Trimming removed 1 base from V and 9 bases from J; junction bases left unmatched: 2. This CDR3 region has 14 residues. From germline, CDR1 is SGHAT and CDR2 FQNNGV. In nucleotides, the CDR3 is TGTGCCAGCAGCTTAGGGACTAGCGGGTTTGAGCAGTTCTTC. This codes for CASSLGTSGFEQFF.

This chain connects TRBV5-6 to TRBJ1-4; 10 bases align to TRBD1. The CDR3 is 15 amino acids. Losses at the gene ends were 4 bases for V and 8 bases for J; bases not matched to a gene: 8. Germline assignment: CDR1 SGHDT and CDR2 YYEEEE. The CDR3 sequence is CASSQRTGGKEKLFF. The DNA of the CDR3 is TGTGCCAGCAGCCAACGGACAGGGGGGAAAGAAAAACTGTTTTTT.

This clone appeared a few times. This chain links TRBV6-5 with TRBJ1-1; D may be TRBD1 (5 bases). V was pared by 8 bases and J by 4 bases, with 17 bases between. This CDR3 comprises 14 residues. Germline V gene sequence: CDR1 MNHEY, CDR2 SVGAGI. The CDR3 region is CASGKIRVGTEAFF. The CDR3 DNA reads TGTGCCAGCGGAAAGATCAGGGTTGGCACTGAAGCTTTCTTT.

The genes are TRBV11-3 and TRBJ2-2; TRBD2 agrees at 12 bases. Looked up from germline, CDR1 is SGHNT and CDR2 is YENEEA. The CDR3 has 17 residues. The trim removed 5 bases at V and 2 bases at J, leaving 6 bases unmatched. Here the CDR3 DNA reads TGTGCCAGCAGCCCTAGCGGGGGGGCCTTTAACACCGGGGAGCTGTTTTTT. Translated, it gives CASSPSGGAFNTGELFF.

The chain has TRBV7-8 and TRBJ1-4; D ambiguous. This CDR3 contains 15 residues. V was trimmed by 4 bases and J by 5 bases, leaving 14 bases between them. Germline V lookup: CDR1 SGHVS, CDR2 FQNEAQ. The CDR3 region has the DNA TGTGCCAGCAGCTCAAGAACCCGGCAGAATGAAAAACTGTTTTTT. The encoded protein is CASSSRTRQNEKLFF. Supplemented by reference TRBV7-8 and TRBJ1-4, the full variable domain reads GAGVSQSPRYKVAKRGQDVALRCDPISGHVSLFWYQQALGQGPEFLTYFQNEAQLDKSGLPSDRFFAERPEGSVSTLKIQRTQQEDSAVYLCASSSRTRQNEKLFFGSGTQLSVL.

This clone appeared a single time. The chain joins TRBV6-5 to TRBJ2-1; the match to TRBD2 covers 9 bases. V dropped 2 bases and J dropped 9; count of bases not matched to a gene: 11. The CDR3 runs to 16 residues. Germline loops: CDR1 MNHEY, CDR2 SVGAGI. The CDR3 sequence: CASSYVGRGGPGEQFF. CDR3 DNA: TGTGCCAGCAGTTACGTCGGGCGGGGGGGCCCGGGTGAGCAGTTCTTC.

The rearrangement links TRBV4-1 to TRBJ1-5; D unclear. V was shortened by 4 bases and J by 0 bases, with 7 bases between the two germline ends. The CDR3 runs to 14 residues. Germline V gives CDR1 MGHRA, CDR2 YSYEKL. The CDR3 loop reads CASSPIDSNQPQHF. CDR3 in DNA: TGCGCCAGCAGCCCTATTGATAGCAATCAGCCCCAGCATTTT.

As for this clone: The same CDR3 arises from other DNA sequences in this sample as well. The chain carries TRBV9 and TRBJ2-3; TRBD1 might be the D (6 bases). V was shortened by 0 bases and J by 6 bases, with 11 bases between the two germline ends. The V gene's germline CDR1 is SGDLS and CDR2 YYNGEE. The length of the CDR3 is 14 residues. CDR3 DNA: TGTGCCAGCAGCGTAGGACAGGACACGGATACGCAGTATTTT. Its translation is CASSVGQDTDTQYF.

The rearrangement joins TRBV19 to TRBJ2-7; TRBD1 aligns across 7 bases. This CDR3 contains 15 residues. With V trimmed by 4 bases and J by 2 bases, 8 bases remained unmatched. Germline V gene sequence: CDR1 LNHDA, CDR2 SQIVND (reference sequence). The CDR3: CASSTEAGGPYEQYF. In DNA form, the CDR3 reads TGTGCCAGTAGTACAGAGGCAGGGGGACCCTACGAGCAGTACTTC.

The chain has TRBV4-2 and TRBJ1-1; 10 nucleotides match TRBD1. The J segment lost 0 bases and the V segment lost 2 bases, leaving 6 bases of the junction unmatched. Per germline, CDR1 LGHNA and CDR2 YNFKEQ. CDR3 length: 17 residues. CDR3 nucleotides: TGTGCCAGCAGCCAAAAACCCGGGACAGGGGTGAACACTGAAGCTTTCTTT. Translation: CASSQKPGTGVNTEAFF.

CDR3 nucleotide sequence: TGTGCCAGCAGCTTTAGCGGGGGGGCCGGGGAGCTGTTTTTT. The encoded protein is CASSFSGGAGELFF. V usage is TRBV5-6 and J usage is TRBJ2-2; TRBD2 aligns across 11 bases. Germline V gene data show CDR1 as SGHDT and CDR2 as YYEEEE. The CDR3 has 14 amino acids. J was trimmed by 6 bases and V by 2 bases; bases with no gene match: 0.

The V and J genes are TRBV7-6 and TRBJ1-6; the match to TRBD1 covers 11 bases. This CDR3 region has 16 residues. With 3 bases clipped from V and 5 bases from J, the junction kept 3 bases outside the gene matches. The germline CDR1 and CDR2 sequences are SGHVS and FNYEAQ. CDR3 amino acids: CASSFGTGGDNSPLHF. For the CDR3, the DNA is TGTGCCAGCAGCTTTGGGACAGGGGGAGATAATTCACCCCTCCACTTT.